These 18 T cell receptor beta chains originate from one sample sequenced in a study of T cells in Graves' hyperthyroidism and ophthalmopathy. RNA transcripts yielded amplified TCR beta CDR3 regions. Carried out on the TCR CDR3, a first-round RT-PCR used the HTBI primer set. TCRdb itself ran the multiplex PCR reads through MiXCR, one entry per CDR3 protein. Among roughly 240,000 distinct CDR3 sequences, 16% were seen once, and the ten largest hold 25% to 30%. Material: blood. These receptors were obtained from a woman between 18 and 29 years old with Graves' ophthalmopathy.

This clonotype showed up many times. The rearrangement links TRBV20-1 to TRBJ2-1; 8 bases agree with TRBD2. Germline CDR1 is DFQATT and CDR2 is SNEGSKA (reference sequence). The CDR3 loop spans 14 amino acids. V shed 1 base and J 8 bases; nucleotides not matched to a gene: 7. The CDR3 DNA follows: TGCAGTGCTAGAGCGGGGGGGCCGATGCATGAGCAGTTCTTC. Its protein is CSARAGGPMHEQFF.

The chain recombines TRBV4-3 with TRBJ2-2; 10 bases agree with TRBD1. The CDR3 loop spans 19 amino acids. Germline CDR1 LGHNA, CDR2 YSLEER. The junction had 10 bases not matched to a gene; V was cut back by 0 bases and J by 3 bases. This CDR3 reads CASSQDPKGGTGDTGELFF. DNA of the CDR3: TGCGCCAGCAGCCAAGATCCCAAAGGGGGGACAGGGGACACCGGGGAGCTGTTTTTT.

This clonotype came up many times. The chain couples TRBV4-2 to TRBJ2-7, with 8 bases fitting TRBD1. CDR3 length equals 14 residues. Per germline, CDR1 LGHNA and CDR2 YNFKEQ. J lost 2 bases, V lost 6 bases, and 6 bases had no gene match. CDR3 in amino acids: CASRSTGATYEQYF. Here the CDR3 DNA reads TGTGCCAGCAGATCGACAGGGGCAACCTACGAGCAGTACTTC.

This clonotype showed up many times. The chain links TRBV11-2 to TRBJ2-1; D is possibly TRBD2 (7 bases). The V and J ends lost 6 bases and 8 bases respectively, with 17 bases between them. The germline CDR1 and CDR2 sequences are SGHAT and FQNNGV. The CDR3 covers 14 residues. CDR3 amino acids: CASRGLRGAHEQFF. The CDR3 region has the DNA TGTGCCAGCAGGGGCCTCCGGGGGGCCCATGAGCAGTTCTTC. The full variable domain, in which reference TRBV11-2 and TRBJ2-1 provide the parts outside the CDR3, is EAGVAQSPRYKIIEKRQSVAFWCNPISGHATLYWYQQILGQGPKLLIQFQNNGVVDDSQLPKDRFSAERLKGVDSTLKIQPAKLEDSAVYLCASRGLRGAHEQFFGPGTRLTVL.

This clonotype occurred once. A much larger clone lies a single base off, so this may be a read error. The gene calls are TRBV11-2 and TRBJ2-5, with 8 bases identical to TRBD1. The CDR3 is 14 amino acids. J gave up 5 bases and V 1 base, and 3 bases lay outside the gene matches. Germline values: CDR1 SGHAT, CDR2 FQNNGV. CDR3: CASSLADRAETQYF. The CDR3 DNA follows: TGTGCCAGCAGCTTAGCGGACAGGGCGGAGACCCAGTACTTC.

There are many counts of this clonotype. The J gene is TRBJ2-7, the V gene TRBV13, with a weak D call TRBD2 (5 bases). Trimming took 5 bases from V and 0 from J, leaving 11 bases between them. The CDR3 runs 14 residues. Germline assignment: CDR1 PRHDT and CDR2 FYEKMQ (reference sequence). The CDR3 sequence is CASSPRTASYEQYF. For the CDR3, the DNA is TGTGCCAGCAGCCCCCGGACTGCCTCCTACGAGCAGTACTTC.

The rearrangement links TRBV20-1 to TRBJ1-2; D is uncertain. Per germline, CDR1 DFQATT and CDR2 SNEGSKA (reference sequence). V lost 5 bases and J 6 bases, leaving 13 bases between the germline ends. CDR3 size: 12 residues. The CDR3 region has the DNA TGCAGTGCTGGCCAGGTTGGGGATGGCTACACCTTC. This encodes CSAGQVGDGYTF.

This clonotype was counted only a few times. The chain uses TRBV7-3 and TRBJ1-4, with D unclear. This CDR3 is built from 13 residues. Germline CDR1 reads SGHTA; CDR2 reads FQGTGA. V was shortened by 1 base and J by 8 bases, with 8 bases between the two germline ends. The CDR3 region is CASSLNAGEKLFF. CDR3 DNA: TGTGCCAGCAGCTTAAATGCAGGAGAAAAACTGTTTTTT.

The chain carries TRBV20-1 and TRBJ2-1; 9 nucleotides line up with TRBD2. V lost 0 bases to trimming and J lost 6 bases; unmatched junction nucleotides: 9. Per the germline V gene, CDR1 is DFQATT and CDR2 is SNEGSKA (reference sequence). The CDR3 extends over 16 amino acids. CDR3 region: CSARDQPGLAGNEQFF. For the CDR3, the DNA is TGCAGTGCTAGAGATCAGCCGGGACTAGCAGGCAATGAGCAGTTCTTC.

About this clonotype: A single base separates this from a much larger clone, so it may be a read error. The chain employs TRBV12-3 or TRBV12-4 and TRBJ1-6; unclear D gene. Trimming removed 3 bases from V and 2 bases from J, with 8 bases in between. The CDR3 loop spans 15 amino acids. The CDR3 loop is CASSFWSPYNSPLHF. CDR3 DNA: TGTGCCAGCAGTTTCTGGAGCCCCTATAATTCACCCCTCCACTTT.

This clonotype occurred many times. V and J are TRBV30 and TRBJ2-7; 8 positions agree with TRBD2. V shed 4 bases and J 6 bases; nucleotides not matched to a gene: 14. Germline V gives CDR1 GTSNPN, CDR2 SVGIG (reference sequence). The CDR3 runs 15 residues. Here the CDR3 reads CAWTTGGGNVGEQYF. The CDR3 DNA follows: TGTGCCTGGACTACTGGCGGGGGGAACGTTGGCGAGCAGTACTTC.

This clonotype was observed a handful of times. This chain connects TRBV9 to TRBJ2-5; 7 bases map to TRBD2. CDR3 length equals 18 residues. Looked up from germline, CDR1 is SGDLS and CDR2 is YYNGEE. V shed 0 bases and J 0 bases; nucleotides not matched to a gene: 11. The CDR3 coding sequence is TGTGCCAGCAGCGTAGGGGGGGGAGGCCCCGTCTACCAAGAGACCCAGTACTTC. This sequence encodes CASSVGGGGPVYQETQYF.

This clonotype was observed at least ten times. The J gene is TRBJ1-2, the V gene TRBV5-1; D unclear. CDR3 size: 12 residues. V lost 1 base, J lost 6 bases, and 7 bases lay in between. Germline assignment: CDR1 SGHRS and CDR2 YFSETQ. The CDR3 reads CASSLYGDGYTF. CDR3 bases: TGCGCCAGCAGCTTGTACGGTGATGGCTACACCTTC.

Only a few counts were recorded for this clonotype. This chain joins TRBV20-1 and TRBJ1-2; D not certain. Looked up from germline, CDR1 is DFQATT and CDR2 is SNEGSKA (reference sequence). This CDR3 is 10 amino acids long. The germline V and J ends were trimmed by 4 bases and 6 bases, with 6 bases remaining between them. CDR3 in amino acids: CSAIWDGYTF. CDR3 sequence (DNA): TGCAGTGCTATCTGGGATGGCTACACCTTC.

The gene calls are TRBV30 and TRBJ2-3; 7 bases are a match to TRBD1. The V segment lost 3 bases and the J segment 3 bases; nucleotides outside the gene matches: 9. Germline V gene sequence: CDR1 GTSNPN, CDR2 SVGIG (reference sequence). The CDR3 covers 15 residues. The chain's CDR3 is CAWRATGPGTDTQYF. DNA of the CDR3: TGTGCCTGGAGGGCGACAGGGCCTGGGACAGATACGCAGTATTTT.

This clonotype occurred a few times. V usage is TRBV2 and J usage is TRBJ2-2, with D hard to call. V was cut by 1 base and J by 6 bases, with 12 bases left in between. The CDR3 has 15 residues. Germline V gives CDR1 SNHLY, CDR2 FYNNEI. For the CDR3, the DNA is TGTGCCAGCAGTGAAGTCGGTAGCCCTGCCGGGGAGCTGTTTTTT. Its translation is CASSEVGSPAGELFF.

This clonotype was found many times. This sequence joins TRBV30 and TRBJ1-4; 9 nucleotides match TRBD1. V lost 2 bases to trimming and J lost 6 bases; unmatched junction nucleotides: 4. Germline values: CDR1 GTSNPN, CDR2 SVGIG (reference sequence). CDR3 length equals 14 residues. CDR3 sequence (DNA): TGTGCCTGGAGTAAGGGACAGGGATATGAAAAACTGTTTTTT. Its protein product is CAWSKGQGYEKLFF.

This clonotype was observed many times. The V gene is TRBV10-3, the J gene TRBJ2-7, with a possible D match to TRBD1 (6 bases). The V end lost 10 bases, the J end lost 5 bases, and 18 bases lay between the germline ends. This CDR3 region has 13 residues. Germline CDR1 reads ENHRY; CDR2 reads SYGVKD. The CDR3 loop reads CATQTQGNHEQYF. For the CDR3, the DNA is TGTGCCACCCAGACTCAGGGGAATCACGAGCAGTACTTC.